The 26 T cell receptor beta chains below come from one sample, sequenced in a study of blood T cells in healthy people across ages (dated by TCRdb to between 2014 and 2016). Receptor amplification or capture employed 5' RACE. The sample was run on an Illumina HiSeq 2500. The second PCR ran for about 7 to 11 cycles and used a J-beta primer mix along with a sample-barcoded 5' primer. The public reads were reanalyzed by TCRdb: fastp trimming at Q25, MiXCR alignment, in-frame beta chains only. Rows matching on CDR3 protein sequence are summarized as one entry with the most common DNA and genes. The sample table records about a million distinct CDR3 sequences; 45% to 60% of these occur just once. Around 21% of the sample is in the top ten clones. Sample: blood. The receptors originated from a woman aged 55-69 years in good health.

The DNA of the CDR3 is TGTGCCAGCAGGCCCGGGATCGGGCAGGGGTTTAGCGGCTACACCTTC. Translated, it gives CASRPGIGQGFSGYTF. The chain is built from TRBV28 and TRBJ1-2; D possibly corresponds to TRBD1 (6 bases). Germline loops: CDR1 MDHEN, CDR2 SYDVKM. The CDR3 consists of 16 residues. The V end was cut by 6 bases, the J end by 8 bases, with 25 bases between.

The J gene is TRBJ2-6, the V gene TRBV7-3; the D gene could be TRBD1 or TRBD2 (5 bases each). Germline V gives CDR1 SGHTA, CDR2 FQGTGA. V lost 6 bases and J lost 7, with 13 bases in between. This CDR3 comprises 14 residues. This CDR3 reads CASSRDGGANVLTF. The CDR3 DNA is TGTGCCAGCAGTAGGGATGGGGGAGCCAACGTCCTGACTTTC.

CDR3 sequence: CASSAAAYTEAFF. CDR3 coding DNA: TGTGCCAGCAGCGCCGCCGCGTACACTGAAGCTTTCTTT. The chain employs TRBV7-3 and TRBJ1-1, with unresolved D. V lost 5 bases, J lost 3 bases, and 10 bases lay in between. This CDR3 spans 13 amino acids. CDR1 SGHTA and CDR2 FQGTGA come from the germline V gene.

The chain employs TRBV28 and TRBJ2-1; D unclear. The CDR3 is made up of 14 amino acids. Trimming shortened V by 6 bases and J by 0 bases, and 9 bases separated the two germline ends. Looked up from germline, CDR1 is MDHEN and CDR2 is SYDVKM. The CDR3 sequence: CASRDTNSYNEQFF. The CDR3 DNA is TGTGCCAGCAGAGACACGAACTCCTACAATGAGCAGTTCTTC.

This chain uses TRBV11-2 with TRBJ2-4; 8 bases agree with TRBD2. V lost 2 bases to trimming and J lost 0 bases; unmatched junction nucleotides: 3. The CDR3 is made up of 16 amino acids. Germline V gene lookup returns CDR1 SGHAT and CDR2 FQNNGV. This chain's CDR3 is CASSLTSGLAKNIQYF. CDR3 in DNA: TGTGCCAGCAGCTTAACTAGCGGACTAGCCAAAAACATTCAGTACTTC.

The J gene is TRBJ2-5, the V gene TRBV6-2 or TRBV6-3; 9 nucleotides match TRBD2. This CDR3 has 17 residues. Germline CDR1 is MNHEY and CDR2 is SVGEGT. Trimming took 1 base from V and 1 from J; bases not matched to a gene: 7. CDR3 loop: CASSYWWASGTQETQYF. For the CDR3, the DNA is TGTGCCAGCAGTTACTGGTGGGCTAGCGGGACCCAAGAGACCCAGTACTTC.

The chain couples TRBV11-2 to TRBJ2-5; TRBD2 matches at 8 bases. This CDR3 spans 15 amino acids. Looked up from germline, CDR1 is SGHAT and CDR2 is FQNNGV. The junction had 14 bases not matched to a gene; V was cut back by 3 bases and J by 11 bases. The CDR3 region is CASSFPLAGRHEQYF. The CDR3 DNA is TGTGCCAGCAGCTTTCCGTTAGCGGGACGCCATGAGCAGTACTTC.

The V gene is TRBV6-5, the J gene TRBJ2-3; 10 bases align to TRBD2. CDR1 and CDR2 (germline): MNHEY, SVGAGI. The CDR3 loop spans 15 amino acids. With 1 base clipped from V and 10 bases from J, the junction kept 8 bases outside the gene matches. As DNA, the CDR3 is TGTGCCAGCAGTTACTTGGGACTAGCGAGAGGGGCGCAGTATTTT. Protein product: CASSYLGLARGAQYF.

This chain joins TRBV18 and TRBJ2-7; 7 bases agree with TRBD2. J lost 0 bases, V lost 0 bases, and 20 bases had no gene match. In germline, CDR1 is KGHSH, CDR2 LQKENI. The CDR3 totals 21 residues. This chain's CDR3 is CASSPPRTPFDQRDLSYEQYF. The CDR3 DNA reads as TGTGCCAGCTCACCACCGAGGACGCCGTTCGACCAGCGGGACCTCTCCTACGAGCAGTACTTC.

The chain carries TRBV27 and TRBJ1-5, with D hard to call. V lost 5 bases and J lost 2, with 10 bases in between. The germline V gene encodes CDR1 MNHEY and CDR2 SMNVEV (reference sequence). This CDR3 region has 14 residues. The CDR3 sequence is CASSPSPGNQPQHF. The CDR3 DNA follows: TGTGCCAGCAGTCCCTCCCCTGGCAATCAGCCCCAGCATTTT.

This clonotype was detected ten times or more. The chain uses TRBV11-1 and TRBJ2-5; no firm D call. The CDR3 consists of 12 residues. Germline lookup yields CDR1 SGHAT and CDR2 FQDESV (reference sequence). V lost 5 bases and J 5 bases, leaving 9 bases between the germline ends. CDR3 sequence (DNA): TGTGCCAGCAGCCAGAAACAGGAGACCCAGTACTTC. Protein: CASSQKQETQYF.

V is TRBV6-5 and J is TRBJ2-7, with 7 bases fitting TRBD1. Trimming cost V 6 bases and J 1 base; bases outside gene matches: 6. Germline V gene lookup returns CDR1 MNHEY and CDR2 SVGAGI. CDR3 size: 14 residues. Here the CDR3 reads CASSRGQASYEQYF. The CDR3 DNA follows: TGTGCCAGCAGCCGCGGACAGGCATCCTACGAGCAGTACTTC.

CDR3 residues: CASSLRPGLDEQFF. CDR3 DNA sequence: TGCGCCAGCAGCCTTCGGCCGGGATTGGATGAGCAGTTCTTC. The genes are TRBV5-1 and TRBJ2-1; D might be TRBD2 (5 bases). The CDR3 loop spans 14 amino acids. The V end lost 4 bases, the J end lost 8 bases, and 16 bases lay between the germline ends. Germline loops: CDR1 SGHRS, CDR2 YFSETQ.

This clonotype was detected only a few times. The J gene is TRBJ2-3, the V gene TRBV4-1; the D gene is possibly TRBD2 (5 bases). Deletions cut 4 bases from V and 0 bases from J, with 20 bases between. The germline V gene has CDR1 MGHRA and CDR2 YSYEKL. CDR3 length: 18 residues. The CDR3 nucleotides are TGCGCCAGCAGCCGAGGTGGGGTTCTAGCAGACAGCACAGATACGCAGTATTTT. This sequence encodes CASSRGGVLADSTDTQYF.

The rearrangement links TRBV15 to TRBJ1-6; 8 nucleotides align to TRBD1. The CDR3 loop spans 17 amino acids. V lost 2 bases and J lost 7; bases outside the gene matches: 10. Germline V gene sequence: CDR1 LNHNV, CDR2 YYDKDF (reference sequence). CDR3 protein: CATSRPSPGTGNSPLHF. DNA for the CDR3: TGTGCCACCAGCAGACCCAGTCCCGGGACAGGAAATTCACCCCTCCACTTT.

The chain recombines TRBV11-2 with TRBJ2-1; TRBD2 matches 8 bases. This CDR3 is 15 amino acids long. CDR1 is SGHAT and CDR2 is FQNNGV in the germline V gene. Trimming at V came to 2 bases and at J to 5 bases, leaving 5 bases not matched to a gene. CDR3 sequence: CASSLSGRSDNEQFF. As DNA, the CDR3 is TGTGCCAGCAGCTTAAGCGGGAGAAGTGACAATGAGCAGTTCTTC.

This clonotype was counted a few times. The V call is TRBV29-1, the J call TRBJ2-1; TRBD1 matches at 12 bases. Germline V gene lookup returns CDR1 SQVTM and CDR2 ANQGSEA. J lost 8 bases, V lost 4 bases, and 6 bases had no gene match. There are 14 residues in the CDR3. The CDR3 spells CSVGGTGGRYEQFF. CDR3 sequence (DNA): TGCAGCGTTGGAGGGACAGGGGGCCGTTATGAGCAGTTCTTC.

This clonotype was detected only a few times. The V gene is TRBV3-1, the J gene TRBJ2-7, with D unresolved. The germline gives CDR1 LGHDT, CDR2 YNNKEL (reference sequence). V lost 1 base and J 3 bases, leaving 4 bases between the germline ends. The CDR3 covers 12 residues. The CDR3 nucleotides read TGTGCCAGCAGCCAAGTTAACTACGAGCAGTACTTC. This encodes CASSQVNYEQYF.

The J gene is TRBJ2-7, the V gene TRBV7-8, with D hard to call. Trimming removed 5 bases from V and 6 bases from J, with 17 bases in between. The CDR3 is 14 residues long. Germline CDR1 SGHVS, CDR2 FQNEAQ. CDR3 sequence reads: CASSLRTPTSEQYF. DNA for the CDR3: TGTGCCAGCAGCCTCCGGACCCCGACCAGCGAGCAGTACTTC.

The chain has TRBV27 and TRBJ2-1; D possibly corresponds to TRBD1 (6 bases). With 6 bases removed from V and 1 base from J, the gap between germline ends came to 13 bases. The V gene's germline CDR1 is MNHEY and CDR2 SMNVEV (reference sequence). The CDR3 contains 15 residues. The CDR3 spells CASSTGTLSYNEQFF. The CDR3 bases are TGTGCCAGCAGCACCGGGACACTTTCCTACAATGAGCAGTTCTTC.

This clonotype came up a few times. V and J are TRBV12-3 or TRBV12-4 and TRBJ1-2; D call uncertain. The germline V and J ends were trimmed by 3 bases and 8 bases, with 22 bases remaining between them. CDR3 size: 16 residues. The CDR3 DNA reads TGTGCCAGCAGTTTTAACCGAGGACCTACCCAAGGCGGCTACACCTTC. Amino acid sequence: CASSFNRGPTQGGYTF.

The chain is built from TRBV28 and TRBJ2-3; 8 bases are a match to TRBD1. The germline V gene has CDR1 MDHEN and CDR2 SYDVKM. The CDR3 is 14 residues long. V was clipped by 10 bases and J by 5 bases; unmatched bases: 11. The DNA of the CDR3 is TGTGCCACCGCGACTGGACAGGGACAAGATACGCAGTATTTT. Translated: CATATGQGQDTQYF.

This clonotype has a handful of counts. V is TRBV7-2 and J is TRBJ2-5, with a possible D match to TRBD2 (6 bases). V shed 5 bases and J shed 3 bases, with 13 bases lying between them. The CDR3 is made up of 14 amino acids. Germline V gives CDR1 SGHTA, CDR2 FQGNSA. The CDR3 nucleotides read TGTGCCAGCAGCCCCGGGACTCCCAAAGAGACCCAGTACTTC. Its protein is CASSPGTPKETQYF.

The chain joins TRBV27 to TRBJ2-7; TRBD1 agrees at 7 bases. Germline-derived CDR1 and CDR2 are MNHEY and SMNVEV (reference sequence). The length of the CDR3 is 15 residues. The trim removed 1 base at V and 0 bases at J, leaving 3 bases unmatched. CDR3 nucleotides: TGTGCCAGCAGTTTATGGGCAGGGGGCTCCTACGAGCAGTACTTC. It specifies CASSLWAGGSYEQYF.

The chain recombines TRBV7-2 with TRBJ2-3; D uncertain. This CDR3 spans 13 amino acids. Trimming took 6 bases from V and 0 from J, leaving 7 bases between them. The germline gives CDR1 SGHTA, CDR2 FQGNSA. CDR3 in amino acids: CASRPVSTDTQYF. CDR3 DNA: TGTGCCAGCAGGCCCGTGAGCACAGATACGCAGTATTTT.

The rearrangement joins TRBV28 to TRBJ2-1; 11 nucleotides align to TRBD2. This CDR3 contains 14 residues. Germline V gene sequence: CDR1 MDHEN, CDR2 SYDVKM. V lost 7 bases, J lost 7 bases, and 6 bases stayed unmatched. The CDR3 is CASIGRTSGNEQFF. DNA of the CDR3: TGTGCCAGCATAGGCAGGACTAGCGGGAATGAGCAGTTCTTC.